This T cell receptor beta chain was found in a study of T cell responses to AZD1222 COVID-19 vaccine. V shed 5 bases and J shed 3 bases, with 2 bases lying between them. The CDR3 runs to 11 residues. Germline V gives CDR1 SGHAT, CDR2 FQNNGV. The assay was immunoSEQ multiplex PCR, and TCRdb's table has in-frame clones only and misses some. In the table there are roughly 80,000 clones, about 84% of which are singletons. The source material was peripheral blood, sampled on day 0 of AZD1222 vaccination. The TCR sequence derives from an adult in good health. The chain is built from TRBV11-2 and TRBJ1-3, with unresolved D. CDR3 sequence reads: CASSRGNTIYF. The CDR3 DNA follows: TGTGCCAGCAGCCGTGGAAACACCATATATTTT.